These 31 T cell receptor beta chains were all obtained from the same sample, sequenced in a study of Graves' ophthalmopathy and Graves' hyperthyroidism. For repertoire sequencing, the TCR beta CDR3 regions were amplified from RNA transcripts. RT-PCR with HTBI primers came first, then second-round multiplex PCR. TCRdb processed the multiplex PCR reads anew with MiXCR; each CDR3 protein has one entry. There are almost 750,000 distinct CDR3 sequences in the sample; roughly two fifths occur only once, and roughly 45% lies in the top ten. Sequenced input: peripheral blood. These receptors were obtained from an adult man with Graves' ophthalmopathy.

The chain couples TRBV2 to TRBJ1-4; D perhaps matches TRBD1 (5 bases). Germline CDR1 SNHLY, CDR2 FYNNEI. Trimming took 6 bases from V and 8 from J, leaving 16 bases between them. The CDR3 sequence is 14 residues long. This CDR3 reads CASRLQMGDEKLFF. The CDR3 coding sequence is TGTGCCAGCAGATTACAAATGGGGGACGAAAAACTGTTTTTT.

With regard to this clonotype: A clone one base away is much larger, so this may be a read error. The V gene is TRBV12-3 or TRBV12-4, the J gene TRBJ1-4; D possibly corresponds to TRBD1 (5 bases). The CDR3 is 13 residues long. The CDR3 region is CASNLRRGEKLFF. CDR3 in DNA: TGTGCCAGCAATTTACGTAGGGGTGAAAAACTGTTTTTT.

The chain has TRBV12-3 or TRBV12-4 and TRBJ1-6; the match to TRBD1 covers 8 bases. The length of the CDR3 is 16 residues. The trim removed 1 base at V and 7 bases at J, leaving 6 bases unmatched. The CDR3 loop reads CASSLDSGGRNSPLHF. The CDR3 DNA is TGTGCCAGCAGTTTAGATTCAGGGGGCCGCAATTCACCCCTCCACTTT.

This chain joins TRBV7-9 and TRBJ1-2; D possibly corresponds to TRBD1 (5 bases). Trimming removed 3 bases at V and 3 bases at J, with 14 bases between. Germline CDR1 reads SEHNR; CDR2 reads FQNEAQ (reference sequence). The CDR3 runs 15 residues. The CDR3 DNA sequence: TGTGCCAGCAGCTTCGGGGACGCGTTCGACTATGGCTACACCTTC. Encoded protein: CASSFGDAFDYGYTF.

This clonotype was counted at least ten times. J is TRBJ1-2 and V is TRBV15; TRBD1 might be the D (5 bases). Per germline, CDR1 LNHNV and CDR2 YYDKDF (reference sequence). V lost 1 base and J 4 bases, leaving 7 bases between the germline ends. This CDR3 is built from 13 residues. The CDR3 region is CATSRGQIYGYTF. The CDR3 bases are TGTGCCACCAGCAGAGGACAGATCTATGGCTACACCTTC. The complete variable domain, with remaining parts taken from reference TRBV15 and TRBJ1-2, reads DAMVIQNPRYQVTQFGKPVTLSCSQTLNHNVMYWYQQKSSQAPKLLFHYYDKDFNNEADTPDNFQSRRPNTSFCFLDIRSPGLGDTAMYLCATSRGQIYGYTFGSGTRLTVV.

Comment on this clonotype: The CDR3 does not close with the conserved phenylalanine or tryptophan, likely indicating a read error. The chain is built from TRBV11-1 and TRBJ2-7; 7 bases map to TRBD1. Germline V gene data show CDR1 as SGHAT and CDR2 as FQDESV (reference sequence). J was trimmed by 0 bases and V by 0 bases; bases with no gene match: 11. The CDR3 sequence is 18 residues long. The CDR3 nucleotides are TGTGCCAGCAGCTTAGCGACAGGGCCTAGGATAGCCTCCTACGAGCAGTACTCC. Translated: CASSLATGPRIASYEQYS.

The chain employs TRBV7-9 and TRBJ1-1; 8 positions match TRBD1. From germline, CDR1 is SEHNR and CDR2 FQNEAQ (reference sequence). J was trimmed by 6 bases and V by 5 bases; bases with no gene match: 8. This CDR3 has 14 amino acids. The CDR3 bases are TGTGCCAGCAGCAATACACAGGGGGGAGCTGAAGCTTTCTTT. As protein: CASSNTQGGAEAFF.

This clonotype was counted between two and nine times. CDR3 sequence reads: CASSLEASYEQYF. CDR3 sequence (DNA): TGCGCCAGCAGCTTGGAGGCCTCCTACGAGCAGTACTTC. This chain links TRBV5-1 with TRBJ2-7, with D unclear. This CDR3 has 13 residues. The V gene lost 0 bases and the J gene lost 0 bases, with 4 bases spanning the gap. Per the germline V gene, CDR1 is SGHRS and CDR2 is YFSETQ.

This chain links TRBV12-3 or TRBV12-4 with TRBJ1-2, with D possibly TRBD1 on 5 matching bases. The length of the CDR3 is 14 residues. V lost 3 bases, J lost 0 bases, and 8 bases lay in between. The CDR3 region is CASSFDRANYGYTF. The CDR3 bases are TGTGCCAGCAGTTTTGACAGAGCTAACTATGGCTACACCTTC.

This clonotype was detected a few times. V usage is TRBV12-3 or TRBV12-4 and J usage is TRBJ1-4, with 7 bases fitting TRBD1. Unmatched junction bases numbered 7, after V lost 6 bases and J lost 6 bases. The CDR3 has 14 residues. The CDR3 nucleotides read TGTGCCAGCAGCCTCGGGACAGCTTATGAAAAACTGTTTTTT. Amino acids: CASSLGTAYEKLFF.

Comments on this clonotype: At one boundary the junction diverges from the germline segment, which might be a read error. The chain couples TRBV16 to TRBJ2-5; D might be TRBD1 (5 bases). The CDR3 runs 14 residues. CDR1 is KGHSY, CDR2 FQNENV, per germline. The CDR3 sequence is CASSQSSLRAGGAF. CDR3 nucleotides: TGTGCCAGCAGCCAATCCTCCCTCAGGGCCGGTGGGGCATTC. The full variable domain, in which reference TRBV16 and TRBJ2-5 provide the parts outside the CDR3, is GEEVAQTPKHLVRGEGQKAKLYCAPIKGHSYVFWYQQVLKNEFKFLISFQNENVFDETGMPKERFSAKCLPNSPCSLEIQATKLEDSAVYFCASSQSSLRAGGAFGPGTRLLVL.

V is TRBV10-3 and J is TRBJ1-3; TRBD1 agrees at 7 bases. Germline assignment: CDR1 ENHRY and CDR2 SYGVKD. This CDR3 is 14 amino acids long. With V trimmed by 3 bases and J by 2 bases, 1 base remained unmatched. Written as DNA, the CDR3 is TGTGCCATCAGTGAAACAGGGGCTGGAAACACCATATATTTT. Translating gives CAISETGAGNTIYF.

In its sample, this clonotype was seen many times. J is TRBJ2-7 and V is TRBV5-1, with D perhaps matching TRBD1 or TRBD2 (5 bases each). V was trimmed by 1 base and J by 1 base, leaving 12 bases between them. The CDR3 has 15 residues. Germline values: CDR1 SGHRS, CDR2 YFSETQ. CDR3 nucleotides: TGCGCCAGCAGCTTGAGTCGGGGCGTTTCCTACGAGCAGTACTTC. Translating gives CASSLSRGVSYEQYF.

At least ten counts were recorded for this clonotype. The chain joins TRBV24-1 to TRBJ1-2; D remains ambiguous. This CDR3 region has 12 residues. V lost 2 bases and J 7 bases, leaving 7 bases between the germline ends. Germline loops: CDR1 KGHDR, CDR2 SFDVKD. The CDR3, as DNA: TGTGCCACCAGTGATTCCTATGGTGGCTACACCTTC. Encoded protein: CATSDSYGGYTF.

CDR3 loop: CASSEAGPRTQYF. CDR3 nucleotide sequence: TGTGCCAGCAGCGAGGCGGGGCCCAGAACCCAGTACTTC. The gene calls are TRBV6-1 and TRBJ2-5; D is possibly TRBD2 (6 bases). This CDR3 contains 13 residues. Trimming stripped 6 bases from V and 8 bases from J, with 16 bases between. Germline CDR1 reads MNHNS; CDR2 reads SASEGT.

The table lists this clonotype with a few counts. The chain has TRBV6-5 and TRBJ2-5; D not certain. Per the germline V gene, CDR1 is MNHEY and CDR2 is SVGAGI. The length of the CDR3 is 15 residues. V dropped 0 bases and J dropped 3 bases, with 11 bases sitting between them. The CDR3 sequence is CASSYSYRLEETQYF. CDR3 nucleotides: TGTGCCAGCAGTTACTCTTACAGATTGGAAGAGACCCAGTACTTC.

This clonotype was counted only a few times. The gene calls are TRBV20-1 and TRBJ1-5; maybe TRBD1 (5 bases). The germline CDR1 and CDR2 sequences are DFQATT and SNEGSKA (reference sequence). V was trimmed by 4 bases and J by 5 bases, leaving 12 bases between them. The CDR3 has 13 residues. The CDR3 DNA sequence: TGCAGTGCTAACCTACAGGACGATCAGCCCCAGCATTTT. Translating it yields CSANLQDDQPQHF.

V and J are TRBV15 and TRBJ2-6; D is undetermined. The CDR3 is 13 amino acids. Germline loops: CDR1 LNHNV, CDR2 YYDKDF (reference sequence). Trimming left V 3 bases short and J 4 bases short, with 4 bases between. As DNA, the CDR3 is TGTGCCACCAGCAGCCTCGGGGCCAACGTCCTGACTTTC. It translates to CATSSLGANVLTF.

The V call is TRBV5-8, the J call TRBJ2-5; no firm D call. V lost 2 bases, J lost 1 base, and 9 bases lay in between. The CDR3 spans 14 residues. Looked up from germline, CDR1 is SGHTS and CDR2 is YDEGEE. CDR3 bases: TGTGCCAGCAGCTTCGTCGGCTCCCAAGAGACCCAGTACTTC. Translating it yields CASSFVGSQETQYF.

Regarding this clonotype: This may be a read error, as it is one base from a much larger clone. This chain's CDR3 is CACQSGTEAFF. The CDR3, as DNA: TGTGCCTGTCAGTCAGGCACTGAAGCTTTCTTT. The rearrangement uses TRBV10-3 and TRBJ1-1; D is unresolved. Germline V CDR1 and CDR2: ENHRY, SYGVKD. The V gene lost 11 bases and the J gene lost 4 bases, with 11 bases spanning the gap. The CDR3 is made up of 11 amino acids.

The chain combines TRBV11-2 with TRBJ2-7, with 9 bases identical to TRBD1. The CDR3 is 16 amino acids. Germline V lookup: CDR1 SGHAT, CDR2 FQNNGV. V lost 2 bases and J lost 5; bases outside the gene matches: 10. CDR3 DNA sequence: TGTGCCAGCAGCTTATCATTTAGGACAGGGGCCGACGAGCAGTACTTC. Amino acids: CASSLSFRTGADEQYF.

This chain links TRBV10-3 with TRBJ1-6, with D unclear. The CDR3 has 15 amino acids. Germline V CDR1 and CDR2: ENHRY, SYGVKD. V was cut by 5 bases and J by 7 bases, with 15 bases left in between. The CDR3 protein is CAISRSELENSPLHF. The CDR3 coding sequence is TGTGCCATCAGTAGAAGTGAATTAGAGAATTCACCCCTCCACTTT.

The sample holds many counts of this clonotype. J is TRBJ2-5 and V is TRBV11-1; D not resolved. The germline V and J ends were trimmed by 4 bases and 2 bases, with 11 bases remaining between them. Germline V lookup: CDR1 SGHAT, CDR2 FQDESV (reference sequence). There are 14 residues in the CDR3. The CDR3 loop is CASSSLNRQETQYF. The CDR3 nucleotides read TGTGCCAGCAGCTCCCTCAACAGACAAGAGACCCAGTACTTC.

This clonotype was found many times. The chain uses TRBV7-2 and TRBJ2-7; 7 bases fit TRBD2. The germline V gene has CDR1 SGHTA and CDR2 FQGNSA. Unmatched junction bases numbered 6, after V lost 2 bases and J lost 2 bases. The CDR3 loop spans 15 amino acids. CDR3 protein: CASSLLSSGPYEQYF. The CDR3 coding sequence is TGTGCCAGCAGCTTATTGTCTAGCGGCCCCTACGAGCAGTACTTC.

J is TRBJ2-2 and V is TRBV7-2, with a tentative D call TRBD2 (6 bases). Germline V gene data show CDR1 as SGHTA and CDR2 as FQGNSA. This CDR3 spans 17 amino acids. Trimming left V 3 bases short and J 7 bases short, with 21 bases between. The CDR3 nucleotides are TGTGCCAGCAGCTTGGAGCGCCCCGGGACTCCTGGCGGGGAGCTGTTTTTT. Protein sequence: CASSLERPGTPGGELFF. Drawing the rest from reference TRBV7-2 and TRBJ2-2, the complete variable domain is GAGVSQSPSNKVTEKGKDVELRCDPISGHTALYWYRQSLGQGLEFLIYFQGNSAPDKSGLPSDRFSAERTGGSVSTLTIQRTQQEDSAVYLCASSLERPGTPGGELFFGEGSRLTVL.

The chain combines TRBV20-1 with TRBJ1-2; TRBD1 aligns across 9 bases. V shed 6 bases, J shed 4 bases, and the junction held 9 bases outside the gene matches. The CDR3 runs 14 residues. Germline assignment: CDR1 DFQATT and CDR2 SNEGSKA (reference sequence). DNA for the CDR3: TGCAGTGCACCGCCTACAGGGGGCGCCTATGGCTACACCTTC. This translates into CSAPPTGGAYGYTF.

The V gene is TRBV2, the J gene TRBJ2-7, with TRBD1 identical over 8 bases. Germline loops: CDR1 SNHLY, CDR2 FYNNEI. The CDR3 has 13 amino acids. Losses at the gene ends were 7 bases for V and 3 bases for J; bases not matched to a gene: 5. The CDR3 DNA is TGTGCCAGCAAGGGGACAGGTTACTACGAGCAGTACTTC. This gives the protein CASKGTGYYEQYF.

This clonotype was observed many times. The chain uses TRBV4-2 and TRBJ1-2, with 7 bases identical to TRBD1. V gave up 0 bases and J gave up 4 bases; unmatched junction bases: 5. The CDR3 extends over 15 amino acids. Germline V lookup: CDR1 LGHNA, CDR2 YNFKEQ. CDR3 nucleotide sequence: TGTGCCAGCAGCCAAGATCCTCGGGACAGCTATGGCTACACCTTC. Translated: CASSQDPRDSYGYTF.

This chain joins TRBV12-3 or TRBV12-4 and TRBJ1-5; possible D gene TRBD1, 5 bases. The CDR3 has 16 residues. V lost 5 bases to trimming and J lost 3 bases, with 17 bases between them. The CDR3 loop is CASSAGDDRSNQPQHF. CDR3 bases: TGTGCCAGCAGTGCGGGGGACGACAGATCCAATCAGCCCCAGCATTTT.

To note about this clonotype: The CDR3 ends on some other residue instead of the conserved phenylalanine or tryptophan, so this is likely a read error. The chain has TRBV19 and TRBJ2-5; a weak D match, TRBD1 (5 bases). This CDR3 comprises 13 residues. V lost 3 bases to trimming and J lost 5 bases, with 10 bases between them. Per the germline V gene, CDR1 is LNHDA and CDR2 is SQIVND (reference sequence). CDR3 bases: TGTGCCAGTAGTATCTTGGGGCGGGAGACCCAGTACTCC. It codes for CASSILGRETQYS.

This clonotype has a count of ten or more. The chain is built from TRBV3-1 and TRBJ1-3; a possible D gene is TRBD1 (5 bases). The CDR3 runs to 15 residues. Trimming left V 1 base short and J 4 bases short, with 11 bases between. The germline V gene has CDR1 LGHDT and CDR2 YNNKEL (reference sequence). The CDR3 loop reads CASSQAQGYGNTIYF. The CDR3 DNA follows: TGTGCCAGCAGCCAAGCGCAGGGATACGGAAACACCATATATTTT.